The rows below give T cell receptor beta chains drawn from one sample of a study of a mutant IDH1 vaccine in newly diagnosed glioma. These receptors lack a known antigen. TCRdb keeps only in-frame clones here, not all; method: immunoSEQ multiplex PCR. The sample includes 75,000 to 85,000 clones, about 91% seen only once; the top ten take approximately 0.6%. The input for sequencing was PBMCs, taken from a glioma patient whose treatment included an IDH1 peptide vaccine. These receptors all stem from a woman aged 45-59 years with glioma. CDR3s include the opening cysteine and the closing phenylalanine or tryptophan. Each record gives: clone size, D gene, V gene, J gene, CDR3 protein, CDR3 DNA. The D gene is left open where the match is weak. The listing skips clone size in some rows; elsewhere it reads once, few, many or a size class.

>.|TRBD2|TRBV11-2|TRBJ2-5
CASSSLAGGGETQYF
TGTGCCAGCAGCTCGTTAGCGGGAGGAGGTGAGACCCAGTACTTC
>.|.|TRBV20-1|TRBJ2-7
CSAPDRYEQYF
TGCAGTGCCCCGGACAGATACGAGCAGTACTTC
>.|.|TRBV19|TRBJ2-5
CASSAGIAEAGTQYF
TGTGCCAGTAGTGCGGGGATAGCGGAGGCGGGTACCCAGTACTTC
>.|.|TRBV5-1|TRBJ2-2
CASNGGENTGELFF
TGCGCCAGCAATGGGGGCGAAAACACCGGGGAGCTGTTTTTT
>.|TRBD1|TRBV6-1|TRBJ1-4
CASSGQTGGWEKLFF
TGTGCCAGCAGTGGACAGACAGGGGGGTGGGAAAAACTGTTTTTT
>few|.|TRBV28|TRBJ1-1
CASSFGGAGNTEAFF
TGTGCCAGCAGTTTCGGGGGCGCAGGGAACACTGAAGCTTTCTTT
>.|.|TRBV6-5|TRBJ1-1
CAAQGPTEAFF
TGTGCCGCTCAGGGGCCCACTGAAGCTTTCTTT
>.|.|TRBV4-1|TRBJ1-4
CASSQEMRGLTNEKLFF
TGCGCCAGCAGCCAAGAAATGAGAGGGTTAACTAATGAAAAACTGTTTTTT
>.|.|TRBV7-3|TRBJ2-1
CASSFTHGEQFF
TGTGCCAGCAGCTTTACCCATGGTGAGCAGTTCTTC
>once|.|TRBV9|TRBJ1-5
CASSPGYVGNQPQHF
TGTGCCAGCAGCCCAGGGTATGTGGGCAATCAGCCCCAGCATTTT
>.|.|TRBV6-5|TRBJ1-5
CASSSGRLINQPQHF
TGTGCCAGCAGTTCGGGACGGTTGATTAATCAGCCCCAGCATTTT
>.|.|TRBV5-4|TRBJ2-7
CASSLGPLSTYEQYF
TGTGCCAGCAGCTTGGGGCCACTTAGTACCTACGAGCAGTACTTC
>.|TRBD1|TRBV19|TRBJ2-7
CASSDRGQGSYEQYF
TGTGCCAGTAGTGACAGGGGACAGGGGTCTTACGAGCAGTACTTC
>few|.|TRBV5-1|TRBJ2-2
CASSLDGANTGELFF
TGCGCCAGCAGCTTGGATGGGGCGAACACCGGGGAGCTGTTTTTT
>.|.|TRBV5-1|TRBJ1-1
CASKPWTGGAEAFF
TGCGCCAGCAAGCCTTGGACCGGTGGGGCTGAAGCTTTCTTT
>.|TRBD1|TRBV10-2|TRBJ1-5
CASSFTGGPNQPQHF
TGCGCCAGCAGTTTTACAGGGGGCCCTAATCAGCCCCAGCATTTT
>.|.|TRBV7-2|TRBJ1-5
CASSVMSGGDQPQHF
TGTGCCAGCAGCGTCATGAGTGGGGGTGATCAGCCCCAGCATTTT
>once|.|TRBV6-1|TRBJ1-3
CASITAVGNTIYF
TGTGCCAGCATCACGGCAGTTGGAAACACCATATATTTT
>.|TRBD2|TRBV5-1|TRBJ2-1
CASSLVSGTYNEQFF
TGCGCCAGCAGCTTGGTTAGCGGGACCTACAATGAGCAGTTCTTC
>.|.|TRBV19|TRBJ2-3
CASSPGHERDTQYF
TGTGCCAGTAGCCCGGGACATGAACGAGATACGCAGTATTTT
>.|.|TRBV5-6|TRBJ2-1
CASSLLRSSYNEQFF
TGTGCCAGCAGCTTGCTTCGCAGCTCCTACAATGAGCAGTTCTTC
>.|.|TRBV6-5|TRBJ2-2
CASSYSAGNTGELFF
TGTGCCAGCAGTTACTCCGCAGGGAACACCGGGGAGCTGTTTTTT
>.|.|TRBV11-3|TRBJ2-5
CASSLGRGYQETQYF
TGTGCCAGCAGCTTAGGTCGGGGCTACCAAGAGACCCAGTACTTC
>.|TRBD1|TRBV7-2|TRBJ1-4
CASSFLGQGEEKLFF
TGTGCCAGCAGCTTTCTGGGACAGGGTGAAGAAAAACTGTTTTTT
>once|.|TRBV28|TRBJ2-1
CASSFASGPYNEQFF
TGTGCCAGCAGTTTTGCCTCGGGCCCCTACAATGAGCAGTTCTTC
>.|.|TRBV28|TRBJ2-7
CASSPPVVSYEQYF
TGTGCCAGCAGTCCGCCGGTAGTCTCCTACGAGCAGTACTTC
>.|.|TRBV5-1|TRBJ2-7
CASSLIYEQYF
TGCGCCAGCAGCTTGATCTACGAGCAGTACTTC
>.|.|TRBV5-6|TRBJ2-3
CASSFTTTDTQYF
TGTGCCAGCAGCTTTACGACCACAGATACGCAGTATTTT
>.|TRBD2|TRBV10-3|TRBJ2-7
CAAQSLAGGRPYEQYF
TGTGCCGCCCAATCTCTAGCGGGAGGGCGGCCCTACGAGCAGTACTTC
>.|.|TRBV27|TRBJ1-1
CASSLFSRVGTEAFF
TGTGCCAGCAGTTTATTCTCCAGGGTGGGCACTGAAGCTTTCTTT
>.|.|TRBV11-2|TRBJ1-4
CASSELARGKLFF
TGTGCCAGCAGCGAGCTCGCTCGGGGAAAACTGTTTTTT
>.|.|TRBV5-1|TRBJ1-1
CASSLGGSSPANTEAFF
TGCGCCAGCAGCTTGGGGGGGTCCTCGCCAGCGAACACTGAAGCTTTCTTT
>.|TRBD1|TRBV2|TRBJ1-2
CATQGGRNYGYTF
TGTGCCACCCAAGGGGGCCGAAACTATGGCTACACCTTC
>once|.|TRBV9|TRBJ2-3
CASSKALGLSDTQYF
TGTGCCAGCAGCAAGGCCCTAGGTCTCTCAGATACGCAGTATTTT
>.|.|TRBV6-5|TRBJ1-4
CASSYSIGTREKLFF
TGTGCCAGCAGTTACTCGATTGGGACACGTGAAAAACTGTTTTTT
>.|TRBD2|TRBV7-9|TRBJ2-5
CASRTGTSGTKRETQYF
TGTGCCAGCAGAACCGGGACTAGCGGGACAAAGCGGGAGACCCAGTACTTC
>once|.|TRBV30|TRBJ2-3
CAWGRNTDTQYF
TGTGCCTGGGGGAGGAACACAGATACGCAGTATTTT
>.|.|TRBV6-5|TRBJ2-4
CASSYITGTAKNIQYF
TGTGCCAGCAGTTACATTACAGGGACAGCCAAAAACATTCAGTACTTC
>.|.|TRBV5-1|TRBJ2-2
CASSLEAGQLTGELFF
TGCGCCAGCAGCTTGGAGGCGGGGCAGTTAACCGGGGAGCTGTTTTTT
>.|TRBD2|TRBV11-2|TRBJ2-3
CASSDSGRGDTQYF
TGTGCCAGCAGCGATAGCGGGAGAGGGGATACGCAGTATTTT
>.|.|TRBV28|TRBJ1-5
CAGRSGNNQPQHF
TGTGCCGGACGTTCAGGGAACAATCAGCCCCAGCATTTT
>.|TRBD2|TRBV11-2|TRBJ2-1
CASSLVAGSYNEQFF
TGTGCCAGCAGCTTAGTAGCGGGCTCCTACAATGAGCAGTTCTTC
>.|TRBD1|TRBV11-2|TRBJ2-7
CASSLVQGSYEQYF
TGTGCCAGCAGCTTAGTACAGGGGTCCTACGAGCAGTACTTC
>.|.|TRBV10-3|TRBJ2-7
CAISGRESYEQYF
TGTGCCATCAGTGGCCGGGAGTCCTACGAGCAGTACTTC
>.|TRBD2|TRBV27|TRBJ2-3
CASSELAGTDTQYF
TGTGCCAGCAGTGAACTAGCGGGCACAGATACGCAGTATTTT
>.|.|TRBV7-2|TRBJ2-2
CASSSGTGELFF
TGTGCCAGCAGCTCTGGCACCGGGGAGCTGTTTTTT
>.|.|TRBV11-2|TRBJ2-1
CASSLLAGGRYDNEQFF
TGTGCCAGCAGCTTACTTGCCGGGGGCCGCTACGACAATGAGCAGTTCTTC
>.|.|TRBV28|TRBJ1-5
CASIAGLGTAGQPQHF
TGTGCCAGCATCGCCGGTCTGGGGACTGCAGGTCAGCCCCAGCATTTT
>.|TRBD2|TRBV27|TRBJ2-3
CASSLSPGLAGTDTQYF
TGTGCCAGCAGTTTATCCCCGGGACTAGCGGGAACAGATACGCAGTATTTT
>.|TRBD1|TRBV13|TRBJ2-5
CASSYGTVQETQYF
TGTGCCAGCAGCTACGGGACAGTTCAAGAGACCCAGTACTTC
>.|TRBD1|TRBV6-6|TRBJ2-1
CASSPPGGSYNEQFF
TGTGCCAGCAGTCCACCAGGGGGCTCGTACAATGAGCAGTTCTTC
>few|.|TRBV21-1|TRBJ2-5
CASSNGDRLQETQYF
TGTGCCAGCAGCAACGGGGACAGGCTCCAAGAGACCCAGTACTTC
>.|.|TRBV19|TRBJ1-2
CASSSYYGYTF
TGTGCCAGTAGCTCGTACTATGGCTACACCTTC
>.|TRBD2|TRBV15|TRBJ2-2
CATSRDRGGPGELFF
TGTGCCACCAGCAGAGATCGGGGGGGACCCGGGGAGCTGTTTTTT
>.|.|TRBV10-1|TRBJ1-1
CASSDRLNTEAFF
TGCGCCAGCAGTGACAGATTGAACACTGAAGCTTTCTTT
>.|.|TRBV2|TRBJ2-7
CASRGTSAGYEQYF
TGTGCCAGCAGGGGGACCAGCGCGGGTTACGAGCAGTACTTC
>.|TRBD2|TRBV9|TRBJ2-1
CASSRGGRGIEQFF
TGTGCCAGCAGCAGGGGCGGGAGGGGTATTGAGCAGTTCTTC